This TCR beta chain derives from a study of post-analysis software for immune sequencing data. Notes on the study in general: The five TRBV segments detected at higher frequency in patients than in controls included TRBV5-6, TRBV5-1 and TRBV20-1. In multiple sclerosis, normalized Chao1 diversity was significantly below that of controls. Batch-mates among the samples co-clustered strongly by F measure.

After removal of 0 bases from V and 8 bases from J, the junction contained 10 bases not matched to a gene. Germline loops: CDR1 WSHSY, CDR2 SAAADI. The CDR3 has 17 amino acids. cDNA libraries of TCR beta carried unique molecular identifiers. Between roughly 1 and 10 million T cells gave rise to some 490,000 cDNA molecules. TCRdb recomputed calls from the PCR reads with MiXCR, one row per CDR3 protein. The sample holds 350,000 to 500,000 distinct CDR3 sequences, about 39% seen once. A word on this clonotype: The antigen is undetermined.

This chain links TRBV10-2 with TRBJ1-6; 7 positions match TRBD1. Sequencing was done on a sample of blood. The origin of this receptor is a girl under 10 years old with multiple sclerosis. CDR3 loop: CASSESSGTQGDSPLHF. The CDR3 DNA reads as TGCGCCAGCAGTGAGTCCTCAGGGACCCAGGGGGATTCACCCCTCCACTTT.